The 27 T cell receptor beta chains below come from one sample, sequenced in a study of T cell repertoires in cytomegalovirus infection. TCRdb re-derived calls from the reads in MiXCR, one entry per CDR3 protein. Seen here are over 250,000 distinct CDR3 sequences, roughly a quarter observed once, and the top ten hold approximately 13%. Sequencing was carried out using PBMCs. All receptors derive from a human donor in good health (CMV status not recorded). Some clones in this sample may be carry-over from other donors' samples.

V gene TRBV27 combines with J gene TRBJ2-5; 12 bases line up with TRBD2. V lost 0 bases, J lost 4 bases, and 9 bases stayed unmatched. Germline V gene lookup returns CDR1 MNHEY and CDR2 SMNVEV (reference sequence). This CDR3 has 18 residues. The CDR3 sequence is CASSLSVSTSGRGETQYF. The CDR3 DNA follows: TGTGCCAGCAGTTTATCGGTCTCGACTAGCGGGAGAGGAGAGACCCAGTACTTC.

The CDR3 region is CASSPRGNSPLHF. CDR3 nucleotide sequence: TGTGCCAGCAGTCCCCGTGGGAATTCACCCCTCCACTTT. The gene calls are TRBV12-3 or TRBV12-4 and TRBJ1-6; unclear D gene. V was trimmed by 5 bases and J by 7 bases, leaving 9 bases between them. The CDR3 loop spans 13 amino acids.

V usage is TRBV20-1 and J usage is TRBJ2-7; 8 positions match TRBD1. The CDR3 consists of 14 residues. Trimming removed 3 bases from V and 4 bases from J; junction bases left unmatched: 8. Germline CDR1 reads DFQATT; CDR2 reads SNEGSKA (reference sequence). CDR3: CSASYRGYSYEQYF. Here the CDR3 DNA reads TGCAGTGCTAGTTACAGGGGGTATTCGTACGAGCAGTACTTC.

The chain joins TRBV28 to TRBJ2-7, with D tentatively TRBD2 (6 bases). V lost 6 bases and J lost 4, with 19 bases in between. The CDR3 covers 15 residues. CDR1 and CDR2 from the germline V gene are MDHEN and SYDVKM. The CDR3 here is CASRGSGPSFYEQYF. CDR3 DNA: TGTGCCAGCAGGGGTAGCGGACCCTCTTTTTACGAGCAGTACTTC. The whole variable domain, filled in from reference TRBV28 and TRBJ2-7, reads DVKVTQSSRYLVKRTGEKVFLECVQDMDHENMFWYRQDPGLGLRLIYFSYDVKMKEKGDIPEGYSVSREKKERFSLILESASTNQTSMYLCASRGSGPSFYEQYFGPGTRLTVT.

This clonotype has just a few counts. J is TRBJ1-5 and V is TRBV19; maybe TRBD1 (6 bases). The CDR3 loop spans 16 amino acids. In germline, CDR1 is LNHDA, CDR2 SQIVND (reference sequence). Trimming cost V 5 bases and J 2 bases, with 16 bases left between them. In nucleotides, the CDR3 is TGTGCCAGTAGTGGAATAACAGGGATCGGCAATCAGCCCCAGCATTTT. Translated: CASSGITGIGNQPQHF.

This clonotype was detected a few times. V is TRBV4-1 and J is TRBJ1-1, with 9 positions matching TRBD1. With V trimmed by 4 bases and J by 0 bases, 6 bases remained unmatched. The CDR3 covers 16 residues. Germline V lookup: CDR1 MGHRA, CDR2 YSYEKL. The CDR3 region has the DNA TGCGCCAGCAGCCCCTTAAGGACAGGGGTGAACACTGAAGCTTTCTTT. This translates into CASSPLRTGVNTEAFF.

Ten or more counts support this clonotype. V is TRBV7-2 and J is TRBJ1-6; D remains ambiguous. V lost 7 bases and J lost 10, with 14 bases in between. CDR1 is SGHTA and CDR2 is FQGNSA in the germline V gene. CDR3 length equals 13 residues. CDR3 sequence: CASTATSVSPLHF. The CDR3 nucleotides are TGTGCCAGCACCGCTACCTCTGTCTCACCCCTCCACTTT.

This clonotype was observed a handful of times. The gene calls are TRBV20-1 and TRBJ2-5; TRBD1 matches at 10 bases. J lost 5 bases, V lost 5 bases, and 14 bases had no gene match. Germline V CDR1 and CDR2: DFQATT, SNEGSKA (reference sequence). The CDR3 is 16 residues long. The CDR3 loop is CSAAGTGAKARETQYF. The CDR3 bases are TGCAGTGCTGCCGGGACAGGGGCCAAAGCGAGGGAGACCCAGTACTTC.

This clonotype was counted ten times or more. V usage is TRBV28 and J usage is TRBJ2-7; the D gene is possibly TRBD1 (6 bases). Germline V gene lookup returns CDR1 MDHEN and CDR2 SYDVKM. There are 15 residues in the CDR3. Trimming left V 4 bases short and J 3 bases short, with 16 bases between. CDR3 DNA sequence: TGTGCCAGCAGTTACAGACAGGATGAAATCTACGAGCAGTACTTC. It codes for CASSYRQDEIYEQYF.

The J gene is TRBJ2-1, the V gene TRBV5-4, with TRBD2 identical over 11 bases. J lost 7 bases, V lost 0 bases, and 6 bases had no gene match. This CDR3 is 16 amino acids long. The germline V gene has CDR1 SGHNT and CDR2 YYREEE (reference sequence). The CDR3 sequence: CASSLVASGGRNEQFF. Written as DNA, the CDR3 is TGTGCCAGCAGCTTGGTTGCTAGCGGGGGGCGGAATGAGCAGTTCTTC.

The chain is built from TRBV29-1 and TRBJ2-3, with 9 bases aligning to TRBD1. CDR3 length: 16 residues. The V segment lost 6 bases and the J segment 4 bases; nucleotides outside the gene matches: 14. Germline CDR1 is SQVTM and CDR2 is ANQGSEA. CDR3 nucleotide sequence: TGCAGCGTAACATATCCGGGACAGGGTTTAGCAGATACGCAGTATTTT. It specifies CSVTYPGQGLADTQYF.

In its sample, this clonotype was seen a few times. In nucleotides, the CDR3 is TGTGCCAGCAGTTTCGGGTCTCAAAAGAACACTGAAGCTTTCTTT. It encodes CASSFGSQKNTEAFF. The chain is built from TRBV12-3 or TRBV12-4 and TRBJ1-1; D is unresolved. Trimming cost V 3 bases and J 1 base, with 12 bases left between them. The CDR3 is 15 amino acids.

This clonotype occurred many times. The rearrangement joins TRBV11-3 to TRBJ1-1; D unclear. V lost 1 base and J 5 bases, leaving 8 bases between the germline ends. Germline lookup yields CDR1 SGHNT and CDR2 YENEEA. The CDR3 extends over 13 amino acids. The CDR3 DNA reads TGTGCCAGCAGCTTAGGCCGGTCTACTGAAGCTTTCTTT. Amino acids: CASSLGRSTEAFF.

J is TRBJ2-3 and V is TRBV6-2 or TRBV6-3; the match to TRBD2 covers 10 bases. After removal of 6 bases from V and 5 bases from J, the junction contained 17 bases not matched to a gene. CDR3 length: 18 amino acids. Per germline, CDR1 MNHEY and CDR2 SVGEGT. The CDR3 loop reads CASRLRTPGLAKEDTQYF. The CDR3 coding sequence is TGTGCCAGCAGACTCCGGACACCGGGACTAGCGAAGGAAGATACGCAGTATTTT.

The table lists this clonotype with many counts. CDR3 amino acids: CASSPYRGGELFF. In nucleotides, the CDR3 is TGTGCCAGCAGCCCCTATAGGGGCGGGGAGCTGTTTTTT. The rearrangement links TRBV27 to TRBJ2-2, with D perhaps TRBD1 (5 bases). The germline V gene encodes CDR1 MNHEY and CDR2 SMNVEV (reference sequence). The CDR3 runs 13 residues. V gave up 6 bases and J gave up 7 bases, with 12 bases separating them.

The DNA for the CDR3 is TGTGCCAGCAGGGGACAGCTTTTGAACACTGAAGCTTTCTTT. Translated, it gives CASRGQLLNTEAFF. The chain employs TRBV28 and TRBJ1-1, with 7 bases matching TRBD1. CDR3 length: 14 amino acids. Germline lookup yields CDR1 MDHEN and CDR2 SYDVKM. With V trimmed by 6 bases and J by 0 bases, 4 bases remained unmatched.

The chain combines TRBV6-2 or TRBV6-3 with TRBJ2-7, with D hard to call. This CDR3 is built from 13 residues. Germline-derived CDR1 and CDR2 are MNHEY and SVGEGT. The V and J ends lost 7 bases and 6 bases respectively, with 16 bases between them. The CDR3: CASISGSAGEQYF. CDR3 bases: TGTGCCAGCATCTCCGGATCAGCCGGCGAGCAGTACTTC.

The chain employs TRBV5-1 and TRBJ2-1; either TRBD1 or TRBD2 may supply D (6 bases each). Trimming left V 0 bases short and J 2 bases short, with 9 bases between. The CDR3 is made up of 15 amino acids. Germline CDR1 reads SGHRS; CDR2 reads YFSETQ. This chain's CDR3 is CASSLGGATYNEQFF. In nucleotides, the CDR3 is TGCGCCAGCAGCTTGGGGGGGGCAACCTACAATGAGCAGTTCTTC.

This clonotype was recorded a few times. This chain connects TRBV28 to TRBJ2-7; 7 bases map to TRBD1. The junction had 20 bases not matched to a gene; V was cut back by 6 bases and J by 9 bases. The CDR3 has 16 amino acids. Germline V gene sequence: CDR1 MDHEN, CDR2 SYDVKM. The CDR3 nucleotides are TGTGCCAGCAGCCTAGTCGGGACAGTGACTTCTCCAGGGCAGTACTTC. The encoded protein is CASSLVGTVTSPGQYF.

V is TRBV4-3 and J is TRBJ2-2; D call uncertain. The ends were cut back, 0 bases at V and 5 bases at J, with 7 bases in the middle. CDR3 length: 14 residues. Germline values: CDR1 LGHNA, CDR2 YSLEER. The chain's CDR3 is CASSQDSHTGELFF. The CDR3 nucleotides read TGCGCCAGCAGCCAAGATAGTCATACCGGGGAGCTGTTTTTT.

This clonotype has only a few counts. The chain recombines TRBV7-2 with TRBJ1-2; D unresolved. The CDR3 loop spans 12 amino acids. Trimming took 3 bases from V and 8 from J, leaving 10 bases between them. The germline V gene has CDR1 SGHTA and CDR2 FQGNSA. The CDR3 DNA follows: TGTGCCAGCAGCTTCGGACGGCTCGGCTACACCTTC. Translated, it gives CASSFGRLGYTF.

This chain connects TRBV12-3 or TRBV12-4 to TRBJ2-5, with 11 bases lining up with TRBD2. Unmatched junction bases numbered 2, after V lost 4 bases and J lost 1 base. The CDR3 is 15 residues long. Here the CDR3 DNA reads TGTGCCAGCAGTTATACTAGCGGGAGCCAAGAGACCCAGTACTTC. The encoded protein is CASSYTSGSQETQYF.

The V call is TRBV28, the J call TRBJ1-3; perhaps TRBD1 as D (6 bases). Trimming took 10 bases from V and 4 from J, leaving 14 bases between them. Germline CDR1 and CDR2: MDHEN and SYDVKM. The CDR3 loop spans 13 amino acids. The CDR3 region is CATLTGSGNTIYF. In DNA, the CDR3 is TGTGCCACCCTTACAGGGTCAGGAAACACCATATATTTT.

The table lists this clonotype with a few counts. The CDR3 DNA sequence: TGTGCCAGCAGCCAAGCCCGGGCTGGGGAGCTGTTTTTT. Translated, it gives CASSQARAGELFF. The rearrangement links TRBV14 to TRBJ2-2, with D uncertain. V shed 1 base and J shed 8 bases, with 8 bases lying between them. CDR1 and CDR2 (germline): SGHDN, FVKESK. This CDR3 is built from 13 residues.

The rearrangement links TRBV19 to TRBJ1-6; maybe TRBD1 (6 bases). CDR3 length: 14 residues. Per the germline V gene, CDR1 is LNHDA and CDR2 is SQIVND (reference sequence). Trimming took off 6 bases at V and 6 bases at J, with 12 bases between the two ends. CDR3 sequence reads: CASRHTGINSPLHF. CDR3 DNA sequence: TGTGCCAGTAGGCATACAGGGATTAATTCACCCCTCCACTTT.

The chain links TRBV12-3 or TRBV12-4 to TRBJ2-7, with 7 bases that match TRBD2. Trimming at V came to 4 bases and at J to 6 bases, leaving 9 bases not matched to a gene. There are 14 residues in the CDR3. The CDR3 sequence is CASSSWGGDGEQYF. CDR3 bases: TGTGCCAGCAGTTCCTGGGGGGGGGACGGCGAGCAGTACTTC.

This clonotype was detected many times. The rearrangement joins TRBV7-2 to TRBJ2-2; no definite D call. The CDR3 contains 14 residues. Germline CDR1 SGHTA, CDR2 FQGNSA. The V and J ends lost 1 base and 1 base respectively, with 4 bases between them. CDR3 DNA: TGTGCCAGCAGCTTAGAGCTGAACACCGGGGAGCTGTTTTTT. Protein: CASSLELNTGELFF.